These 18 T cell receptor beta chains share one sample of origin, sequenced in a study of T cell responses to AZD1222 COVID-19 vaccine. TCRdb keeps only in-frame clones here, not all; method: immunoSEQ multiplex PCR. The sample contains 150,000 or so clones, roughly nine tenths of which appear only once. Sequencing was performed on peripheral blood, taken 28 days after the second AZD1222 dose. The origin of the receptors is an adult who received the AZD1222 COVID-19 vaccine.

The gene calls are TRBV12-3 or TRBV12-4 and TRBJ1-4; TRBD1 matches at 8 bases. The CDR3 has 13 amino acids. Unmatched junction bases numbered 6, after V lost 8 bases and J lost 7 bases. The CDR3 sequence is CASSGGWGEKLFF. The DNA for the CDR3 is TGTGCCAGCTCAGGGGGCTGGGGTGAAAAACTGTTTTTT.

The V and J genes are TRBV9 and TRBJ1-4; TRBD1 might be the D (6 bases). The V gene lost 1 base and the J gene lost 7 bases, with 14 bases spanning the gap. The germline CDR1 and CDR2 sequences are SGDLS and YYNGEE. CDR3 length: 15 residues. CDR3 nucleotide sequence: TGTGCCAGCAGCGTAACGATAGGGGGGGCTGAAAAACTGTTTTTT. It translates to CASSVTIGGAEKLFF.

The genes are TRBV5-4 and TRBJ2-3, with TRBD2 matching over 14 bases. Germline lookup yields CDR1 SGHNT and CDR2 YYREEE (reference sequence). The CDR3 extends over 17 amino acids. V shed 4 bases, J shed 1 base, and the junction held 5 bases outside the gene matches. As DNA, the CDR3 is TGTGCCAGCAGCCCGGGACTAGCGGGGGCCCGCACAGATACGCAGTATTTT. Translated: CASSPGLAGARTDTQYF.

The chain combines TRBV29-1 with TRBJ2-7, with TRBD2 matching over 7 bases. V shed 6 bases, J shed 1 base, and the junction held 9 bases outside the gene matches. This CDR3 has 14 residues. Germline V gene lookup returns CDR1 SQVTM and CDR2 ANQGSEA. The CDR3 sequence is CSVSAGELSYEQYF. The CDR3 nucleotides are TGCAGCGTGAGTGCGGGGGAACTTTCCTACGAGCAGTACTTC.

Concerning this clone itself: Other DNA sequences of this sample code for an identical CDR3. This chain joins TRBV9 and TRBJ2-7; D not resolved. The CDR3 is 14 amino acids. Trimming shortened V by 0 bases and J by 1 base, and 8 bases separated the two germline ends. The germline V gene has CDR1 SGDLS and CDR2 YYNGEE. The CDR3: CASSVGGISYEQYF. The CDR3 DNA reads TGTGCCAGCAGCGTAGGTGGGATTTCCTACGAGCAGTACTTC.

This clone was recorded only once. A junction end diverges from the germline sequence, so it may reflect a read error. The chain uses TRBV28 and TRBJ1-5; D is unclear. Per germline, CDR1 MDHEN and CDR2 SYDVKM. This CDR3 is 12 amino acids long. CDR3 in amino acids: CASSSLNLRTYF. For the CDR3, the DNA is TGTGCCAGCAGTTCTCTAAACTTAAGAACTTATTTT.

V gene TRBV16 combines with J gene TRBJ2-5; D is uncertain. V was clipped by 4 bases and J by 2 bases, with 14 bases between them. Germline CDR1 reads KGHSY; CDR2 reads FQNENV. CDR3 length equals 15 residues. The CDR3 sequence is CASSPIKTEQETQYF. CDR3 DNA: TGTGCCAGCAGCCCCATCAAGACCGAACAAGAGACCCAGTACTTC.

V gene TRBV9 combines with J gene TRBJ2-1; TRBD1 matches 10 bases. CDR1 is SGDLS, CDR2 YYNGEE, per germline. J lost 6 bases, V lost 4 bases, and 7 bases had no gene match. The CDR3 covers 15 residues. CDR3 region: CASSLGTGAANEQFF. The DNA for the CDR3 is TGTGCCAGCAGCCTCGGGACAGGGGCTGCCAATGAGCAGTTCTTC. Supplemented by reference TRBV9 and TRBJ2-1, the full variable domain reads DSGVTQTPKHLITATGQRVTLRCSPRSGDLSVYWYQQSLDQGLQFLIQYYNGEERAKGNILERFSAQQFPDLHSELNLSSLELGDSALYFCASSLGTGAANEQFFGPGTRLTVL.

This chain links TRBV14 with TRBJ2-7; D possibly matches TRBD1 or TRBD2 (5 bases each). The CDR3 sequence is 17 residues long. Germline V CDR1 and CDR2: SGHDN, FVKESK. The V and J ends lost 4 bases and 1 base respectively, with 20 bases between them. CDR3 sequence: CASSPSTGGIASYEQYF. CDR3 DNA sequence: TGTGCCAGCAGCCCATCAACAGGAGGTATTGCGTCCTACGAGCAGTACTTC.

This clone appeared once. CDR3 region: CASSAGQGRSPLHF. The CDR3 DNA follows: TGTGCCAGCAGTGCCGGACAGGGGAGATCACCCCTCCACTTT. V is TRBV2 and J is TRBJ1-6, with TRBD1 matching over 9 bases. Germline values: CDR1 SNHLY, CDR2 FYNNEI. The CDR3 is 14 amino acids. Trimming at V came to 4 bases and at J to 10 bases, leaving 5 bases not matched to a gene.

The chain employs TRBV13 and TRBJ2-5, with D possibly matching TRBD2 (6 bases). The germline CDR1 and CDR2 sequences are PRHDT and FYEKMQ (reference sequence). V lost 2 bases to trimming and J lost 3 bases, with 13 bases between them. The CDR3 runs 15 residues. CDR3 region: CASSLPPGEEETQYF. The CDR3, as DNA: TGTGCCAGCAGCTTACCCCCGGGAGAGGAAGAGACCCAGTACTTC.

V usage is TRBV4-1 and J usage is TRBJ2-4; tentatively, D is TRBD2 (7 bases). The V and J ends lost 0 bases and 6 bases respectively, with 15 bases between them. The CDR3 spans 16 residues. Germline values: CDR1 MGHRA, CDR2 YSYEKL. The CDR3 spells CASSQDLRGGRNIQYF. CDR3 coding DNA: TGCGCCAGCAGCCAAGATCTCAGGGGAGGGAGAAACATTCAGTACTTC.

The V and J genes are TRBV9 and TRBJ2-2; 9 nucleotides match TRBD2. Trimming cost V 6 bases and J 1 base; bases outside gene matches: 4. There are 15 residues in the CDR3. Germline V CDR1 and CDR2: SGDLS, YYNGEE. CDR3 in amino acids: CASTLSGGNTGELFF. DNA for the CDR3: TGTGCCAGCACCCTTAGCGGGGGGAACACCGGGGAGCTGTTTTTT. Full variable domain (missing parts from reference TRBV9 and TRBJ2-2): DSGVTQTPKHLITATGQRVTLRCSPRSGDLSVYWYQQSLDQGLQFLIQYYNGEERAKGNILERFSAQQFPDLHSELNLSSLELGDSALYFCASTLSGGNTGELFFGEGSRLTVL.

This chain links TRBV24-1 with TRBJ2-1; D is possibly TRBD2 (5 bases). From germline, CDR1 is KGHDR and CDR2 SFDVKD. The CDR3 contains 13 residues. The V end lost 9 bases, the J end lost 6 bases, and 14 bases lay between the germline ends. CDR3 sequence (DNA): TGTGCCACCGCGGTTTCGGCGGGCAATGAGCAGTTCTTC. Translated: CATAVSAGNEQFF.

The chain has TRBV19 and TRBJ2-7; 9 bases are shared with TRBD1. The CDR3 covers 14 residues. The germline V gene has CDR1 LNHDA and CDR2 SQIVND (reference sequence). V shed 3 bases, J shed 5 bases, and the junction held 5 bases outside the gene matches. CDR3 sequence reads: CASSMDRGTHEQYF. CDR3 bases: TGTGCCAGTAGTATGGACAGGGGTACCCACGAGCAGTACTTC.

CDR3 in amino acids: CASSEGQGAYEQYF. CDR3 bases: TGTGCCAGCAGTGAAGGACAGGGGGCCTACGAGCAGTACTTC. The V and J genes are TRBV6-1 and TRBJ2-7, with 9 bases identical to TRBD1. CDR1 MNHNS and CDR2 SASEGT come from the germline V gene. The V segment lost 1 base and the J segment 2 bases; nucleotides outside the gene matches: 0. This CDR3 has 14 amino acids.

CDR3 amino acids: CASSLGANTEAFF. CDR3 DNA sequence: TGTGCCAGCAGCCTGGGGGCGAACACTGAAGCTTTCTTT. V usage is TRBV9 and J usage is TRBJ1-1; TRBD1 is a possible D gene (6 bases). V was clipped by 4 bases and J by 1 base, with 8 bases between them. Germline CDR1 reads SGDLS; CDR2 reads YYNGEE. CDR3 length equals 13 residues.

The rearrangement links TRBV29-1 to TRBJ1-2; D perhaps matches TRBD1 (5 bases). The CDR3 consists of 13 residues. Trimming removed 4 bases at V and 4 bases at J, with 13 bases between. CDR1 is SQVTM and CDR2 is ANQGSEA in the germline V gene. The chain's CDR3 is CSVGTTGLYGYTF. CDR3 nucleotides: TGCAGCGTTGGAACTACAGGCCTCTATGGCTACACCTTC.